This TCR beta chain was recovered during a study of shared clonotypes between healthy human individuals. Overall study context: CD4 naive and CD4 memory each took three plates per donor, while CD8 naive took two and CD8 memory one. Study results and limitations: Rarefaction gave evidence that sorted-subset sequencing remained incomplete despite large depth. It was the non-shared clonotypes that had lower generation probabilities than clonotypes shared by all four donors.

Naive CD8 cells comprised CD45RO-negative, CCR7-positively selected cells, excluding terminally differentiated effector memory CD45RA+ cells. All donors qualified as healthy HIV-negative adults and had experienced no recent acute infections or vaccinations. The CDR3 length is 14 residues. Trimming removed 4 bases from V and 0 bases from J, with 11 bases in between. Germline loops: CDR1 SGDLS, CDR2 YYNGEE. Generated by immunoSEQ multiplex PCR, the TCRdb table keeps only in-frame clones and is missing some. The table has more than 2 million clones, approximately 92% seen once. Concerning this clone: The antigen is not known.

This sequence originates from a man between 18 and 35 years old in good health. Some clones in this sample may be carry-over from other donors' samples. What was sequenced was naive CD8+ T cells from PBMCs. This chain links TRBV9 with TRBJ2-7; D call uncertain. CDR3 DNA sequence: TGTGCCAGCAGCCACCAGCATAGCTCCTACGAGCAGTACTTC. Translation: CASSHQHSSYEQYF. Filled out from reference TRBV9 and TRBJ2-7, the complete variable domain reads DSGVTQTPKHLITATGQRVTLRCSPRSGDLSVYWYQQSLDQGLQFLIQYYNGEERAKGNILERFSAQQFPDLHSELNLSSLELGDSALYFCASSHQHSSYEQYFGPGTRLTVT.